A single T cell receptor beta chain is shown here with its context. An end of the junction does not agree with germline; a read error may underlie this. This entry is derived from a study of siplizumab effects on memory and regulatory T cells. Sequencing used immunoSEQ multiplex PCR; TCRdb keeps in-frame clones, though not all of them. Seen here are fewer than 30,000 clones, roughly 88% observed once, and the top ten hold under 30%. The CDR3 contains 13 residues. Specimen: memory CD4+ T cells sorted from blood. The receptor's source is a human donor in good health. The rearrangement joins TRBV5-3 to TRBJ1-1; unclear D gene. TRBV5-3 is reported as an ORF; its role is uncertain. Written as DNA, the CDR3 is TGTGCCAGCAGCTTGGTACGGGAGGCGGAAGCTTTCTTT. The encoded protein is CASSLVREAEAFF.